The clone carrying this T cell receptor (beta chain) was counted at least ten times. The sample belongs to a study of immune characterization of retroperitoneal liposarcoma. TCRdb itself ran the PCR reads through MiXCR, one entry per CDR3 protein. The sample contains around 8,000 distinct CDR3 sequences, 25% to 35% of which appear only once. V lost 0 bases and J lost 4, with 16 bases in between. Germline CDR1 reads MGHRA; CDR2 reads YSYEKL. The CDR3 is made up of 17 amino acids. The clonotype was recovered from a male donor with retroperitoneal liposarcoma. The sample comprised blood. The chain uses TRBV4-1 and TRBJ2-1; a weak D match, TRBD1 (5 bases). DNA for the CDR3: TGCGCCAGCAGCCAAGATCGTGTGGGGCGGTCTTACAATGAGCAGTTCTTC. This translates into CASSQDRVGRSYNEQFF.